The 10 T cell receptor beta chains reported below all come from one sample, sequenced in a study of regulatory T cells in long-lasting Graves disease. For TCR beta, libraries came from iRepertoire HTBI primers and Arm-PCR of CDR3 regions. TCRdb processed the multiplex PCR reads anew with MiXCR; each CDR3 protein has one entry. The sample lists 240,000 or so distinct CDR3 sequences; about 19% were seen once. Documented time point: newly diagnosed GD, antithyroid drugs for less than 3 months. From RNA extracted from PBMCs, the TCR library was made. Source: peripheral blood mononuclear cells (PBMCs), taken at new diagnosis, from a patient treated with antithyroid drugs. The receptors stem from a female donor with Graves disease.

This clonotype appeared many times. The gene calls are TRBV20-1 and TRBJ2-1; D unresolved. The length of the CDR3 is 14 residues. V lost 3 bases, J lost 0 bases, and 9 bases lay in between. Per germline, CDR1 DFQATT and CDR2 SNEGSKA (reference sequence). The CDR3 DNA reads as TGCAGTGCTAGTAACCCGAGCTCCTACAATGAGCAGTTCTTC. It is translated as CSASNPSSYNEQFF.

This clonotype was counted at least ten times. The chain is built from TRBV5-6 and TRBJ2-1; D could derive from TRBD1 or TRBD2 (6 bases each). The CDR3 is 16 residues long. Between the trimmed V and J ends, which lost 4 bases and 7 bases, there was a span of 21 bases. Germline CDR1 reads SGHDT; CDR2 reads YYEEEE. CDR3 residues: CASSPDRWGGQNEQFF. CDR3 in DNA: TGTGCCAGCAGCCCCGATCGGTGGGGAGGACAGAATGAGCAGTTCTTC.

On this clonotype itself: A single base separates this from a much larger clone, so it may be a read error. The rearrangement links TRBV5-1 to TRBJ2-2; D gene ambiguous. The CDR3 length is 14 residues. Trimming took 3 bases from V and 2 from J, leaving 8 bases between them. CDR1 is SGHRS, CDR2 YFSETQ, per germline. The CDR3 nucleotides are TGCGCCAGCAGCTCGGCTCTAAACACCGGGGAGCTGTTTTTT. This gives the protein CASSSALNTGELFF.

This clonotype has ten or more counts. This chain joins TRBV6-1 and TRBJ2-1; 16 bases line up with TRBD2. The V segment lost 7 bases and the J segment 7 bases; nucleotides outside the gene matches: 7. The V gene's germline CDR1 is MNHNS and CDR2 SASEGT. CDR3 length: 16 amino acids. The CDR3 here is CASTGLAGGVYNEQFF. In DNA form, the CDR3 reads TGTGCCAGCACGGGACTAGCGGGAGGGGTGTATAATGAGCAGTTCTTC.

This clonotype was detected many times. This chain connects TRBV29-1 to TRBJ2-5; possible D gene TRBD2, 5 bases. The CDR3 is made up of 12 amino acids. Germline-derived CDR1 and CDR2 are SQVTM and ANQGSEA. V lost 4 bases to trimming and J lost 4 bases, with 10 bases between them. The CDR3 bases are TGCAGCGTTGTTAGCGCGGGAGAGACCCAGTACTTC. Translated, it gives CSVVSAGETQYF.

This clonotype has at least ten counts. This sequence joins TRBV12-3 or TRBV12-4 and TRBJ1-3; D is uncertain. This CDR3 has 14 residues. Trimming took 5 bases from V and 0 from J, leaving 8 bases between them. CDR3 protein: CASSHTSSGNTIYF. The CDR3 DNA reads TGTGCCAGCAGTCACACTAGCTCTGGAAACACCATATATTTT.

This clonotype was seen many times. V is TRBV15 and J is TRBJ2-1, with D perhaps TRBD2 (6 bases). Germline V gene lookup returns CDR1 LNHNV and CDR2 YYDKDF (reference sequence). The CDR3 sequence is 16 residues long. The ends were cut back, 1 base at V and 2 bases at J, with 12 bases in the middle. CDR3 region: CATSRGFGGTYNEQFF. DNA of the CDR3: TGTGCCACCAGCAGAGGGTTTGGCGGGACCTACAATGAGCAGTTCTTC.

This clonotype has a count of ten or more. A read error is the likely source, as a far larger clone sits one nucleotide away. The V call is TRBV11-2, the J call TRBJ2-1; unclear D gene. The V gene's germline CDR1 is SGHAT and CDR2 FQNNGV. This CDR3 is built from 14 residues. The V end lost 1 base, the J end lost 10 bases, and 14 bases lay between the germline ends. The CDR3 region has the DNA TGTGCCAGCAGCTTAGGGGGATCGGCATACGAGCAGTTCTTC. It specifies CASSLGGSAYEQFF.

The chain employs TRBV29-1 and TRBJ1-3, with D uncertain. Per the germline V gene, CDR1 is SQVTM and CDR2 is ANQGSEA. V lost 5 bases, J lost 5 bases, and 13 bases lay in between. The CDR3 contains 13 residues. The chain's CDR3 is CSVRGPPRNTIYF. The CDR3 nucleotides are TGCAGCGTTCGCGGACCCCCTAGAAACACCATATATTTT.

The CDR3 is CASGWKTLAGVVGEQFF. CDR3 sequence (DNA): TGTGCTAGTGGTTGGAAAACTCTAGCGGGAGTTGTTGGTGAGCAGTTCTTC. This chain joins TRBV12-5 and TRBJ2-1, with 10 bases identical to TRBD2. The V and J ends lost 4 bases and 9 bases, in that order; junction bases with no gene match: 15. From germline, CDR1 is LGHNT and CDR2 FRNRAP. This CDR3 has 17 residues.